This T cell receptor beta chain derives from a study of monozygotic twins with cystic fibrosis. Study in general: Library input was 2.5 to 3 micrograms of fragmented DNA, with about 15 PCR cycles.

Profiling relied on immunoSEQ multiplex PCR, and the TCRdb table lists in-frame clones only, not all of them. The table has 8,000 to 10,000 clones, approximately 90% seen once. The germline V gene has CDR1 MNHNS and CDR2 SASEGT. With 6 bases removed from V and 4 bases from J, the gap between germline ends came to 12 bases. The CDR3 has 13 amino acids. This chain links TRBV6-1 with TRBJ1-1; maybe TRBD1 (5 bases). Sequenced sample: blood. This clonotype was sampled from a boy under 10 years old with cystic fibrosis. CDR3 sequence reads: CASRGGSITEAFF. The CDR3 region has the DNA TGTGCCAGCAGGGGGGGGTCCATCACTGAAGCTTTCTTT.